The clone carrying this TCR beta chain has more than one count but fewer than ten. The record originates from a study of T-cell reconstitution after alpha-beta-depleted transplantation in children. A library of TCRbeta sequences, prepared with unique molecular identifiers, was generated. MiXCR, run by TCRdb on the PCR reads, gives a single entry per CDR3 protein. The sample lists 330,000 or so distinct CDR3 sequences; about 9.3% were seen once. Trimming removed 1 base from V and 5 bases from J; junction bases left unmatched: 2. This CDR3 has 16 residues. The germline V gene has CDR1 SGHTA and CDR2 FQGNSA.

The source material was PBMCs from the stem cell graft donor, sampled from the stem cell graft. The V call is TRBV7-2, the J call TRBJ2-3, with 14 positions matching TRBD2. This clonotype originated in a human donor who donated a stem cell graft to a child with acute lymphoblastic leukemia. The CDR3 loop is CASSLDGTSGGDTQYF. The CDR3 DNA is TGTGCCAGCAGCTTAGATGGGACTAGCGGGGGAGATACGCAGTATTTT.